The 9 T cell receptor beta chains in this list originate from one sample, sequenced in a study of T cell changes during pregnancy in multiple sclerosis (dated by TCRdb to about 2019). The library was prepared using the immunoSEQ multiplex PCR assay. TCRdb retrieved this table from immuneACCESS and kept in-frame rearrangements only. Not all clones are present; in checked studies, unresolved V genes account for under half, and no reason is known for the remainder. The table for this sample lists tens of thousands of clones; roughly 92% of them were counted only once. The ten largest account for about 4% of the sample. This sample comprised peripheral blood, obtained after pregnancy. Receptors originate from a female donor in good health, enrolled as a control in a pregnancy study.

The rearrangement uses TRBV5-1 and TRBJ2-2, with TRBD2 matching 13 bases. Germline trimming cut 4 bases from V and 3 bases from J; bases unmatched to any gene: 6. Germline CDR1 is SGHRS and CDR2 is YFSETQ. The CDR3 has 17 residues. The chain's CDR3 is CASSPPGLAGYTGELFF. The CDR3 region has the DNA TGCGCCAGCAGCCCCCCGGGACTAGCGGGATACACCGGGGAGCTGTTTTTT.

The chain is built from TRBV28 and TRBJ2-7; 7 nucleotides match TRBD2. The CDR3 extends over 15 amino acids. Trimming cost V 4 bases and J 6 bases; bases outside gene matches: 12. Per germline, CDR1 MDHEN and CDR2 SYDVKM. CDR3 region: CASSSPAGFAGEQYF. DNA of the CDR3: TGTGCCAGCAGTTCCCCAGCGGGGTTTGCGGGCGAGCAGTACTTC. The full variable domain, with the rest looked up from reference TRBV28 and TRBJ2-7, is DVKVTQSSRYLVKRTGEKVFLECVQDMDHENMFWYRQDPGLGLRLIYFSYDVKMKEKGDIPEGYSVSREKKERFSLILESASTNQTSMYLCASSSPAGFAGEQYFGPGTRLTVT.

The chain recombines TRBV19 with TRBJ1-5; possible D gene TRBD1, 6 bases. The ends were cut back, 3 bases at V and 4 bases at J, with 13 bases in the middle. The length of the CDR3 is 15 residues. The germline gives CDR1 LNHDA, CDR2 SQIVND (reference sequence). The CDR3 loop reads CASSIPGQLNQPQHF. The CDR3 region has the DNA TGTGCCAGTAGTATCCCGGGACAACTAAATCAGCCCCAGCATTTT.

The chain carries TRBV5-1 and TRBJ2-1; perhaps TRBD2 as D (5 bases). The CDR3 extends over 14 amino acids. V lost 5 bases to trimming and J lost 4 bases, with 13 bases between them. Germline CDR1 is SGHRS and CDR2 is YFSETQ. The DNA for the CDR3 is TGCGCCAGCAGACCAGCGGAGGTTTACAATGAGCAGTTCTTC. This encodes CASRPAEVYNEQFF.

J is TRBJ2-7 and V is TRBV2; D not certain. This CDR3 has 11 amino acids. Looked up from germline, CDR1 is SNHLY and CDR2 is FYNNEI. V was shortened by 6 bases and J by 2 bases, with 5 bases between the two germline ends. The CDR3 sequence is CASSRTYEQYF. The CDR3, as DNA: TGTGCCAGCAGCAGGACCTACGAGCAGTACTTC.

The chain is built from TRBV5-4 and TRBJ1-2; D might be TRBD1 (6 bases). CDR1 is SGHNT, CDR2 YYREEE, per germline (reference sequence). Between the trimmed V and J ends, which lost 0 bases and 3 bases, there was a span of 9 bases. The CDR3 covers 14 residues. The CDR3 region has the DNA TGTGCCAGCAGCTTGGAACAGGGTGACTATGGCTACACCTTC. It encodes CASSLEQGDYGYTF.

The CDR3 region has the DNA TGTGCCAGCAGCGAAACGACAGGTTATTCACCCCTCCACTTT. Its protein is CASSETTGYSPLHF. The V and J genes are TRBV5-5 and TRBJ1-6; D is possibly TRBD1 (6 bases). Germline CDR1 SGHKS, CDR2 YYEKEE (reference sequence). The CDR3 loop spans 14 amino acids. Trimming pared 4 bases from V and 8 bases from J, leaving 13 bases between.

The chain links TRBV5-6 to TRBJ1-1; TRBD1 matches at 7 bases. The CDR3 length is 16 residues. The V segment lost 3 bases and the J segment 3 bases; nucleotides outside the gene matches: 11. Germline V lookup: CDR1 SGHDT, CDR2 YYEEEE. CDR3 in DNA: TGTGCCAGCAGCTCTCGGGACAGTCGGTGGGACACTGAAGCTTTCTTT. Translating it yields CASSSRDSRWDTEAFF.

This chain uses TRBV19 with TRBJ1-1, with D maybe TRBD1 (6 bases). Germline CDR1 reads LNHDA; CDR2 reads SQIVND (reference sequence). V lost 8 bases and J 0 bases, leaving 10 bases between the germline ends. The CDR3 runs to 13 residues. CDR3: CASQDRLNTEAFF. CDR3 nucleotides: TGTGCCAGTCAGGACAGATTGAACACTGAAGCTTTCTTT.